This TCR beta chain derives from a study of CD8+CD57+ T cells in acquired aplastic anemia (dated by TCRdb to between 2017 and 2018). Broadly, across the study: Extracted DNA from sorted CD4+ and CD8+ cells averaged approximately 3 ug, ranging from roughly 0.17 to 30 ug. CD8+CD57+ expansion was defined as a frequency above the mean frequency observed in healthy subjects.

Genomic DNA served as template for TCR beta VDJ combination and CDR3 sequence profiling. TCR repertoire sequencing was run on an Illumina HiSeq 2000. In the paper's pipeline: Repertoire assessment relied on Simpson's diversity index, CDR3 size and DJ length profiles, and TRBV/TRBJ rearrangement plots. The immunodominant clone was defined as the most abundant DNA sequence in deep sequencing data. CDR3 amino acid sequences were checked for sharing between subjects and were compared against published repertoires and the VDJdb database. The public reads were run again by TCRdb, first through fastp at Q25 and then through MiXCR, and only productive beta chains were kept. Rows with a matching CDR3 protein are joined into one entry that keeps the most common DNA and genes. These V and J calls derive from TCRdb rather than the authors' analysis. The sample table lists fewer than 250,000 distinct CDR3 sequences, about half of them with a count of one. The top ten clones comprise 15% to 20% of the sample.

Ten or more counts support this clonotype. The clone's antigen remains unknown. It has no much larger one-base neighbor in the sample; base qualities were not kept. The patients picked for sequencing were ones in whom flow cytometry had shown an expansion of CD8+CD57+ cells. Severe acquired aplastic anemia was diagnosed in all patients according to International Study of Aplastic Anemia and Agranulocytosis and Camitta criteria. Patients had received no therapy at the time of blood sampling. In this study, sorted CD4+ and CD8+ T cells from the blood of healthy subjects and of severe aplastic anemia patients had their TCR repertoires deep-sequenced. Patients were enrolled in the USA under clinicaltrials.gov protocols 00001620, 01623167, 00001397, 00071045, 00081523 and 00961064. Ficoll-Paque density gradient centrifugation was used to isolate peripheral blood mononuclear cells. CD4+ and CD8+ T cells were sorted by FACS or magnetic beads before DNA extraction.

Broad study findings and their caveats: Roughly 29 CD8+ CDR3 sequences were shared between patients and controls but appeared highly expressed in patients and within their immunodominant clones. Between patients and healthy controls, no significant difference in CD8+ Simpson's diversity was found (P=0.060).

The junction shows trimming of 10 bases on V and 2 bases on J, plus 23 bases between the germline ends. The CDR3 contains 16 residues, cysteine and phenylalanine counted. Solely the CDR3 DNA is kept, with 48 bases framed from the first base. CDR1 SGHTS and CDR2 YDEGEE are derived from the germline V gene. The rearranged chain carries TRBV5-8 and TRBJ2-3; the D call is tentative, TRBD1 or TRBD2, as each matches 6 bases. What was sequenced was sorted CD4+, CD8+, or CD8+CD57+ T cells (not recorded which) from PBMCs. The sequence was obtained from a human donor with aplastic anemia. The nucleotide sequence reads TGTGCCGGAGGGGTAACGGGACAACCCTTCACAGATACGCAGTATTTT. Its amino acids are CAGGVTGQPFTDTQYF.